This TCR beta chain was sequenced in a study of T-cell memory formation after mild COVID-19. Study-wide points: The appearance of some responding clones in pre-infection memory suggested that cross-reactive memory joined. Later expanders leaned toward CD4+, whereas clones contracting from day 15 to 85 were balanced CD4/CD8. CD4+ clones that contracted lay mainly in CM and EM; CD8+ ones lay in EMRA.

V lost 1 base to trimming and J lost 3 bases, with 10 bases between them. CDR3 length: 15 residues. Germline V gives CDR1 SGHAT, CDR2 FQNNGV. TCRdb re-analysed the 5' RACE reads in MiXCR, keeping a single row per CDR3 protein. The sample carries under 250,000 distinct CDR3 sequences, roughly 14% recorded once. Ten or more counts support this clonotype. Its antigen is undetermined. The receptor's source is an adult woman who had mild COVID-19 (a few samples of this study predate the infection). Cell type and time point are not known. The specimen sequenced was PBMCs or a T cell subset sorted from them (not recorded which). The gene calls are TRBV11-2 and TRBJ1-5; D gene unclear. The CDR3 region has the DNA TGTGCCAGCAGCTTAGGGATTCTCCACAATCAGCCCCAGCATTTT. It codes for CASSLGILHNQPQHF.